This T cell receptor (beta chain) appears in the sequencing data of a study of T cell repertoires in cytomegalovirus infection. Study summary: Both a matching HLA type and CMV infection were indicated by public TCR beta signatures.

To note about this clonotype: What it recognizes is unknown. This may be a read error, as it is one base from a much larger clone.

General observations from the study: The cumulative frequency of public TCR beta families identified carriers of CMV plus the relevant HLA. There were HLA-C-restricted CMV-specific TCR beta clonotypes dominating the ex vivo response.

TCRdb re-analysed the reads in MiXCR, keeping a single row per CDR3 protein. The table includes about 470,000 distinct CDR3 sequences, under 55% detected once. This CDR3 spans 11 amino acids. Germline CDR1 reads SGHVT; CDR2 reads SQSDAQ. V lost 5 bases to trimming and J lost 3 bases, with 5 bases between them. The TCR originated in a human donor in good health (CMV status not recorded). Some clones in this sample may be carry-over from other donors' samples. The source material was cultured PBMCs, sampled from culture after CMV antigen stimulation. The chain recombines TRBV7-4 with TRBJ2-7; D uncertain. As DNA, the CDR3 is TGTGCCAGCAGCACCGTCTACGAGCAGTACTTC. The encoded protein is CASSTVYEQYF.